The clone carrying this T cell receptor beta chain was seen more than once but under ten times. These data come from a study of technical replicates of blood from several donors. J was trimmed by 0 bases and V by 3 bases; bases with no gene match: 10. From germline, CDR1 is KGHSH and CDR2 LQKENI. The CDR3 totals 18 residues. The table came from immunoSEQ multiplex PCR; TCRdb's copy has only in-frame clones and leaves some out. The sample lists about 59,000 clones, around 86% seen once, with roughly 5% in the top ten. The source material was PBMCs. The source of this sequence is a human donor in good health. Some clones in this sample may be carry-over from other donors' samples. The chain has TRBV18 and TRBJ1-3, with 8 positions matching TRBD1. The CDR3 region has the DNA TGTGCCAGCTCACCTCAAGTGGGACAGGAATTCTCTGGAAACACCATATATTTT. Translated: CASSPQVGQEFSGNTIYF.